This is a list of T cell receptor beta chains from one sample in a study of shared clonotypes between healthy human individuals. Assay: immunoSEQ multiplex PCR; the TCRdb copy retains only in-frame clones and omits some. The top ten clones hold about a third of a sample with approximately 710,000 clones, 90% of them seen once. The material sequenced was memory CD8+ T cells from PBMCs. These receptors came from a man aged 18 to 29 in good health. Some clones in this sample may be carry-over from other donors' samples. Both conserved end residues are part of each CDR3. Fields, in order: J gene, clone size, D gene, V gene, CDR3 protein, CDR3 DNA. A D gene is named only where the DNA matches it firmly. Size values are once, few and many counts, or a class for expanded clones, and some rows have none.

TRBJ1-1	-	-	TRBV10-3	CAISEGFRDTEAFF	TGTGCCATCAGTGAGGGGTTCCGGGACACTGAAGCTTTCTTT
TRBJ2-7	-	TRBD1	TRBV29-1	CSVAGQGVMDEQYF	TGCAGCGTTGCGGGACAGGGGGTAATGGACGAGCAGTACTTC
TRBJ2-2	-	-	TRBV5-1	CASSLGLLTRELFF	TGCGCCAGCAGCTTGGGTCTTCTCACCCGGGAGCTGTTTTTT
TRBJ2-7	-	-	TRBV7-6	CASSLDPRSSYEQYF	TGTGCCAGCAGCTTAGATCCCAGGAGCTCCTACGAGCAGTACTTC
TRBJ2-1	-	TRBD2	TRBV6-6	CASSYSSSGTSNEQFF	TGTGCCAGCAGTTACTCGTCTAGCGGGACATCCAATGAGCAGTTCTTC
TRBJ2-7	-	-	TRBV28	CASSLFTGAYEQYF	TGTGCCAGCAGTTTATTCACAGGAGCCTACGAGCAGTACTTC
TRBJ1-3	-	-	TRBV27	CASSDSGNTIYF	TGTGCCAGCAGCGACTCTGGAAACACCATATATTTT
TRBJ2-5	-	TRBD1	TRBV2	CASSELGTGHQETQYF	TGTGCCAGCAGTGAATTAGGGACAGGGCACCAAGAGACCCAGTACTTC
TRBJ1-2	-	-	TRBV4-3	CASSQDDVRGLHYGYTF	TGCGCCAGCAGCCAAGATGATGTTAGGGGTCTCCACTATGGCTACACCTTC
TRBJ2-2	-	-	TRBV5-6	CASSSQWGNLNTGELFF	TGTGCCAGCAGCTCGCAATGGGGGAACCTCAACACCGGGGAGCTGTTTTTT
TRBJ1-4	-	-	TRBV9	CASSWAPDTGNEKLFF	TGTGCCAGCAGCTGGGCGCCGGACACGGGCAATGAAAAACTGTTTTTT
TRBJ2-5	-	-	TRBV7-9	CASSMLAAGQETQYF	TGTGCCAGCAGCATGCTCGCAGCAGGACAAGAGACCCAGTACTTC
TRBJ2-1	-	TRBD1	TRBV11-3	CASSPGQGVGDEQFF	TGTGCCAGCAGCCCTGGACAGGGGGTTGGCGATGAGCAGTTCTTC
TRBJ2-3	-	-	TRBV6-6	CASSPHSRTQYF	TGTGCCAGCAGTCCCCATAGTAGGACGCAGTATTTT
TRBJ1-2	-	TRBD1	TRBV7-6	CASSSRDSWSYTF	TGTGCCAGCAGCTCCAGGGACAGTTGGAGCTACACCTTC
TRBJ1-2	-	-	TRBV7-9	CASSLVGTF	TGTGCCAGCAGCTTAGTCGGTACCTTC
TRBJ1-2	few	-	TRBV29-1	CSVEEGNYGYTF	TGCAGCGTTGAAGAGGGTAACTATGGCTACACCTTC
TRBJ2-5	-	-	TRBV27	CASSLVGLVQETQYF	TGTGCCAGCAGTCTCGTAGGACTCGTCCAAGAGACCCAGTACTTC
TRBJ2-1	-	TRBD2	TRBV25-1	CASSEFGRREGYNEQFF	TGTGCCAGCAGTGAATTCGGAAGGCGGGAGGGATACAATGAGCAGTTCTTC
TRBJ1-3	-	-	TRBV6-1	CASRDGGTGNTIYF	TGTGCCAGCAGGGATGGGGGAACTGGAAACACCATATATTTT
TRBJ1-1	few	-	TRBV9	CASRVGSGVDTEAFF	TGTGCCAGCAGGGTGGGTTCAGGGGTGGACACTGAAGCTTTCTTT
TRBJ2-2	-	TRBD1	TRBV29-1	CSVGDRGWPGELFF	TGCAGCGTCGGGGACAGGGGTTGGCCCGGGGAGCTGTTTTTT
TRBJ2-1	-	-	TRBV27	CASSLSPGHLFGEQFF	TGTGCCAGCAGTTTATCCCCGGGACACTTATTCGGTGAGCAGTTCTTC
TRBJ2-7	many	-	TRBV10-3	CATSNEWGEQYF	TGTGCCACCTCTAACGAGTGGGGCGAGCAGTACTTC
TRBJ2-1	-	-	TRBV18	CASSPVGVSYNEQFF	TGTGCCAGCTCACCAGTAGGGGTATCCTACAATGAGCAGTTCTTC
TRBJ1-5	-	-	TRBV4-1	CASSQDNRGHEPQHF	TGCGCCAGCAGCCAAGATAATCGGGGGCATGAGCCCCAGCATTTT
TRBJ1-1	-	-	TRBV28	CASSLIGELNTEAFF	TGTGCCAGCAGTTTAATTGGGGAGCTTAACACTGAAGCTTTCTTT
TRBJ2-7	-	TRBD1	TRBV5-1	CASSFGQGFYEQYF	TGCGCCAGCAGCTTTGGACAGGGGTTTTACGAGCAGTACTTC
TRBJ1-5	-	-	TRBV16	CASSQASDVEPQHF	TGTGCCAGCAGCCAAGCATCCGATGTGGAGCCCCAGCATTTT
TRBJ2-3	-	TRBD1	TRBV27	CASSLLPGQGADTDTQYF	TGTGCCAGCAGTTTACTACCGGGACAGGGGGCGGACACAGATACGCAGTATTTT
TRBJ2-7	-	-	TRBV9	CASSVAAGTLYEQYF	TGTGCCAGCAGCGTAGCGGCGGGGACCCTCTACGAGCAGTACTTC
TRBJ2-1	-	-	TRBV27	CASSPGDREQFF	TGTGCCAGCAGCCCGGGAGACCGGGAGCAGTTCTTC
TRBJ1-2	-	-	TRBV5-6	CASSSRSNYGYTF	TGTGCCAGCAGCTCACGTTCTAACTATGGCTACACCTTC
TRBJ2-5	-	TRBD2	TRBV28	CASSLGSSGSETQYF	TGTGCCAGCAGTTTAGGCTCTAGCGGGAGTGAGACCCAGTACTTC
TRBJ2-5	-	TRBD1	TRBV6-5	CASSYDGTGKAETQYF	TGTGCCAGCAGTTACGATGGGACAGGGAAGGCAGAGACCCAGTACTTC
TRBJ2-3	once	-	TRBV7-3	CASSLTAASTDTQYF	TGTGCCAGCAGCCTAACGGCTGCTAGCACAGATACGCAGTATTTT
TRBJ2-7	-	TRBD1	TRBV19	CASSRTGGSSYEQYF	TGTGCCAGTAGTAGGACAGGGGGAAGCTCCTACGAGCAGTACTTC
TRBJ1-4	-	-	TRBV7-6	CASSPGGVSNEKLFF	TGTGCCAGCAGCCCTGGGGGGGTCTCTAATGAAAAACTGTTTTTT
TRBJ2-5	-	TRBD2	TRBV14	CASSQDSGLAGEETQYF	TGTGCCAGCAGCCAAGATAGCGGACTAGCGGGAGAAGAGACCCAGTACTTC
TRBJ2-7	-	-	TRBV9	CASSLGDSGYEQYF	TGTGCCAGCAGCCTAGGGGATTCAGGCTACGAGCAGTACTTC
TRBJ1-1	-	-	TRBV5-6	CASSLDRQPEAFF	TGTGCCAGCAGCTTGGACAGGCAGCCTGAAGCTTTCTTT
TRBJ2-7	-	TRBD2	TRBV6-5	CASSPSGSLNEQYF	TGTGCCAGCAGCCCCAGCGGGAGTCTCAACGAGCAGTACTTC
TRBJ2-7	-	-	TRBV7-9	CASSLVVGTTGKQYF	TGTGCCAGCAGCTTGGTGGTGGGGACCACCGGAAAGCAGTACTTC
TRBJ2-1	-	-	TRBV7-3	CASSPLGGNEQFF	TGTGCCAGCAGCCCCCTCGGTGGCAATGAGCAGTTCTTC
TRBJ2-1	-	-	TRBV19	CASNEGSLNYNEQFF	TGTGCCAGTAACGAAGGGTCCCTAAACTACAATGAGCAGTTCTTC
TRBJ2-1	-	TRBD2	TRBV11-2	CASSPRMGAGGPRNEQFF	TGTGCCAGCAGCCCCCGTATGGGAGCGGGAGGGCCGCGCAATGAGCAGTTCTTC
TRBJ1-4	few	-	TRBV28	CASSPLPPGSANEKLFF	TGTGCCAGCAGTCCTCTCCCCCCAGGGTCGGCTAATGAAAAACTGTTTTTT
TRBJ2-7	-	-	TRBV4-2	CASSQDRGRGNEQYF	TGTGCCAGCAGCCAAGATCGGGGGCGCGGAAACGAGCAGTACTTC
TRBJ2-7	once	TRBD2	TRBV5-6	CASSLEGLREGRYEQYF	TGTGCCAGCAGCTTGGAGGGATTGCGGGAGGGCCGGTACGAGCAGTACTTC
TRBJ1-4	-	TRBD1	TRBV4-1	CASSQGPGGTNEKLFF	TGCGCCAGCAGCCAGGGGCCAGGGGGGACTAATGAAAAACTGTTTTTT
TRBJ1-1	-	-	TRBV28	CASSRFGGGNTEAFF	TGTGCCAGCAGTCGGTTTGGGGGGGGAAACACTGAAGCTTTCTTT